This paragraph reports one TCR beta chain. Its antigen is still unknown. With a J-beta primer mix and a sample-barcoded 5' primer, a second PCR ran about 6 to 11 cycles. TCRdb re-called the 5' RACE reads with MiXCR, one entry per CDR3 protein. The data show around 780,000 distinct CDR3 sequences, 56% seen once. The sample originates from a study of blood T cells in healthy people across ages. The CDR3 length is 13 residues. The germline gives CDR1 SQVTM, CDR2 ANQGSEA. Trimming removed 7 bases from V and 2 bases from J; junction bases left unmatched: 6. Study conclusions and caveats: Diversity was estimated from one million T cells, and these estimates were considered underestimates. The long-lived group displayed more naive CD4+ cells, plus higher diversity, than the aged donors did.

The chain joins TRBV29-1 to TRBJ1-2; 8 bases match TRBD1. The sequence was collected from a man aged 35 to 55 in good health. The sequenced material came from blood. CDR3 loop: CSDSTGVNYGYTF. The CDR3 nucleotides read TGCAGCGACTCGACAGGGGTGAACTATGGCTACACCTTC.